The T cell receptor (beta chain) under discussion was sequenced for a study of T cell repertoires in cytomegalovirus infection. Looking at the study overall: Alongside well-studied HLA-B-restricted CMV epitopes, recently identified HLA-C-restricted CMV epitopes were also used. Public TCR beta signatures were indicative of both CMV infection and a matching HLA type.

TCRdb reprocessed the reads via MiXCR and lists one record per CDR3 protein. This sample has some 500,000 distinct CDR3 sequences, with roughly 34% found just once. This clonotype was seen only a few times. Its antigen remains unidentified. Trimming removed 4 bases at V and 6 bases at J, with 12 bases between. Germline V gene sequence: CDR1 SGHRS, CDR2 YFSETQ. This CDR3 is built from 13 residues. The gene calls are TRBV5-1 and TRBJ2-3, with D maybe TRBD2 (6 bases). The source was cultured PBMCs, collected from culture after CMV antigen stimulation. The sequence derives from a human donor in good health (CMV status not recorded). Some clones in this sample may be carry-over from other donors' samples. CDR3 DNA: TGCGCCAGCAGCCGGAGGGGTGAGGATACGCAGTATTTT. It codes for CASSRRGEDTQYF.